This T cell receptor (beta chain) was profiled in a study of resident and recirculating memory T cells in vitiligo. Libraries were prepared by immunoSEQ multiplex PCR; TCRdb keeps only in-frame clonotypes and omits some of them. The sample records around 78,000 clones, 92% being singletons. This CDR3 contains 12 residues. Looked up from germline, CDR1 is MDHEN and CDR2 is SYDVKM. Trimming left V 3 bases short and J 4 bases short, with 7 bases between. Input material: blood. The receptor was isolated from a male donor with vitiligo. V gene TRBV28 combines with J gene TRBJ2-7, with D perhaps TRBD1 (5 bases). The CDR3 region is CASSLKGYEQYF. The CDR3 nucleotides are TGTGCCAGCAGTTTGAAGGGGTACGAGCAGTACTTC.